This TCR beta chain appears in the sequencing data of a study of cytomegalovirus exposure and HLA in healthy donors. The CDR3 runs 15 residues. Unmatched junction bases numbered 5, after V lost 2 bases and J lost 7 bases. Germline V lookup: CDR1 LGHNA, CDR2 YNFKEQ. The PCR employed 60 Vbeta primers together with 13 Jbeta primers. Here immunoSEQ multiplex PCR was the method, and the copy in TCRdb shows in-frame clones only, minus some. The sample includes 150,000 to 200,000 clones, 80% to 85% seen only once; the top ten take 2.1%. The V call is TRBV4-2, the J call TRBJ1-6, with 7 positions matching TRBD1. Sequencing was done on a sample of PBMCs. The receptor's source is a woman between 18 and 29 years old in good health and CMV-seropositive. The CDR3 sequence: CASSQRQGQNSPLHF. DNA for the CDR3: TGTGCCAGCAGCCAACGACAGGGTCAAAATTCACCCCTCCACTTT.